What follows is one T cell receptor beta chain and its context. The data stem from a study of shared clonotypes between healthy human individuals. At the level of the study: The study drew on two women and three men aged 18 to 49 as donors.

The length of the CDR3 is 15 residues. Germline CDR1 is MDHEN and CDR2 is SYDVKM. V lost 5 bases and J lost 0; bases outside the gene matches: 2. In the original workflow: Filtering differed for immunoSEQ, which gave only junction sequences without quality scores. Method: immunoSEQ multiplex PCR; TCRdb's copy keeps in-frame clones and lacks some. That table is the source of V, J and clone size, and D and trimming were worked out from the DNA. Here the sample spans almost 700,000 clones, 92% being singletons. Naivety among CD8 cells was defined by CD45RO negativity and positive CCR7 selection, thereby excluding terminally differentiated effector memory CD45RA+ cells.

This chain uses TRBV28 with TRBJ1-4, with TRBD1 matching 8 bases. The source material was naive CD8+ T cells sorted from blood. The sequence came from a man aged 25-40 years in good health. CDR3 region: CASSAGQATNEKLFF. The CDR3 DNA reads TGTGCCAGCAGTGCGGGACAGGCAACTAATGAAAAACTGTTTTTT.